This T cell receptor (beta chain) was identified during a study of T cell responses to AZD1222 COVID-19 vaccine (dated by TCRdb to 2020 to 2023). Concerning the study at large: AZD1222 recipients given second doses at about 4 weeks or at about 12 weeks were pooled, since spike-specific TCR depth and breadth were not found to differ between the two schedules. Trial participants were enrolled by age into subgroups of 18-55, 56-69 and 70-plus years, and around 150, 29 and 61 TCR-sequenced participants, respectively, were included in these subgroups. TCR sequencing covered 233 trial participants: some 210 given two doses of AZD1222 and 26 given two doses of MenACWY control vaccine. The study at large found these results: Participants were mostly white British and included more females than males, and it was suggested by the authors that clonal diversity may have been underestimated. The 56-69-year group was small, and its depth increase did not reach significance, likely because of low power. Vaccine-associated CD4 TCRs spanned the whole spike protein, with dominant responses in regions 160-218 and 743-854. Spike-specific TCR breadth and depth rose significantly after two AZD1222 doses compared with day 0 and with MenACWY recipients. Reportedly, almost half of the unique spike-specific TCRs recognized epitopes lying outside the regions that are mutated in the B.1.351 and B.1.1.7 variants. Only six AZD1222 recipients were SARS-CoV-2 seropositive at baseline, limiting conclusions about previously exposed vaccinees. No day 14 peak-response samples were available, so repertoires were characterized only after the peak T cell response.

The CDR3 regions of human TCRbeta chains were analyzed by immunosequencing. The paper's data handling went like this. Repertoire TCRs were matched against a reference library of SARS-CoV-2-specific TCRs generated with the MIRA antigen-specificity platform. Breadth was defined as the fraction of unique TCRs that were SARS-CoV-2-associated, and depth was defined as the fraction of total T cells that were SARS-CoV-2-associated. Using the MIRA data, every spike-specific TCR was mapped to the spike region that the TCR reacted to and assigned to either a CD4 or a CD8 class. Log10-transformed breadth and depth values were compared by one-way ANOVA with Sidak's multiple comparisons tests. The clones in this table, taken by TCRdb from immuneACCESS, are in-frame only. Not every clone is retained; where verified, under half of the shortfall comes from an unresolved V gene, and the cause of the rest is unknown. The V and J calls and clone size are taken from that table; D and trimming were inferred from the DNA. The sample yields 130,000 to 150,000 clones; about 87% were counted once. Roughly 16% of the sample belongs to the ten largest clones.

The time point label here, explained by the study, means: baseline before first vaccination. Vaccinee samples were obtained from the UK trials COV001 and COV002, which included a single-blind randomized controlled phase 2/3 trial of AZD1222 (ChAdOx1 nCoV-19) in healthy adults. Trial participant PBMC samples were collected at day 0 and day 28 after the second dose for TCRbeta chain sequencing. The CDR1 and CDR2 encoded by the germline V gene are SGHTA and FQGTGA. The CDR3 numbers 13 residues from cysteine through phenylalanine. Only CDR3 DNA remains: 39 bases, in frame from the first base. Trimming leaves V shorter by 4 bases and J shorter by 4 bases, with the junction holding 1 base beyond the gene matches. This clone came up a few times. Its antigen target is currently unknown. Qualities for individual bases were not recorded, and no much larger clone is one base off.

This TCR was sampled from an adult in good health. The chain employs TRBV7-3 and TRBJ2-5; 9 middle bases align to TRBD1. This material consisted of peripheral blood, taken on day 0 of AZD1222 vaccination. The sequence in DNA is TGTGCCAGCAGCTCGGACAGGGGAGAGACCCAGTACTTC. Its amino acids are CASSSDRGETQYF.